The next 20 T cell receptor beta chains were all read from a single sample in a study of T cell responses to AZD1222 COVID-19 vaccine. The method was immunoSEQ multiplex PCR; TCRdb's version includes in-frame clones alone and lacks a portion of them. The sample includes under 140,000 clones, about 87% of them seen just once. The sequencing here drew on peripheral blood, taken 28 days after the second AZD1222 dose. Receptors originate from an adult who received the AZD1222 COVID-19 vaccine.

The chain employs TRBV6-5 and TRBJ1-2, with 7 bases fitting TRBD1. The ends lost 5 bases at V and 8 bases at J; junction bases unmatched: 11. CDR1 and CDR2 (germline): MNHEY, SVGAGI. This CDR3 has 14 amino acids. The CDR3 region is CASSTPGQYLGYTF. The CDR3 DNA reads as TGTGCCAGCAGTACCCCGGGACAGTATCTCGGCTACACCTTC.

The V gene is TRBV5-1, the J gene TRBJ1-6, with unresolved D. This CDR3 is built from 15 residues. V lost 0 bases and J lost 9, with 13 bases in between. Germline CDR1 is SGHRS and CDR2 is YFSETQ. CDR3 amino acids: CASSLEPLERSPLHF. CDR3 nucleotides: TGCGCCAGCAGCTTGGAACCCCTAGAACGTTCACCCCTCCACTTT.

This clone showed up just once. The chain combines TRBV28 with TRBJ2-7; a possible D gene is TRBD1 (6 bases). Trimming removed 1 base from V and 3 bases from J, with 19 bases in between. CDR1 and CDR2 (germline): MDHEN, SYDVKM. This CDR3 contains 17 residues. CDR3 nucleotide sequence: TGTGCCAGCAGTTTATCAGGGGCCCTAGGACCCGACTACGAGCAGTACTTC. It is translated as CASSLSGALGPDYEQYF. Complete variable domain (other parts from reference TRBV28 and TRBJ2-7): DVKVTQSSRYLVKRTGEKVFLECVQDMDHENMFWYRQDPGLGLRLIYFSYDVKMKEKGDIPEGYSVSREKKERFSLILESASTNQTSMYLCASSLSGALGPDYEQYFGPGTRLTVT.

The V call is TRBV2, the J call TRBJ1-5; 7 nucleotides align to TRBD1. Germline trimming cut 4 bases from V and 6 bases from J; bases unmatched to any gene: 6. The CDR3 totals 14 residues. Germline CDR1 and CDR2: SNHLY and FYNNEI. The CDR3 protein is CASSGQGQVQPQHF. The CDR3 DNA sequence: TGTGCCAGCAGTGGACAGGGTCAGGTTCAGCCCCAGCATTTT.

The J gene is TRBJ1-1, the V gene TRBV7-3; 8 bases are a match to TRBD1. The V gene's germline CDR1 is SGHTA and CDR2 FQGTGA. The junction had 8 bases not matched to a gene; V was cut back by 4 bases and J by 7 bases. The CDR3 has 14 residues. CDR3 amino acids: CASSSQGARGEAFF. As DNA, the CDR3 is TGTGCCAGCAGCTCCCAGGGGGCGCGTGGTGAAGCTTTCTTT.

The chain combines TRBV11-2 with TRBJ2-7; TRBD2 matches 10 bases. CDR3 length: 15 residues. Germline V gene lookup returns CDR1 SGHAT and CDR2 FQNNGV. V was pared by 2 bases and J by 2 bases, with 3 bases of the junction left unmatched. CDR3 loop: CASSLWTSGTYEQYF. CDR3 DNA: TGTGCCAGCAGCTTATGGACTAGCGGTACCTACGAGCAGTACTTC.

The gene calls are TRBV10-3 and TRBJ2-3; no firm D call. Trimming took 2 bases from V and 0 from J, leaving 9 bases between them. This CDR3 comprises 15 residues. Germline V gene data show CDR1 as ENHRY and CDR2 as SYGVKD. As DNA, the CDR3 is TGTGCCATCAGTGAGAATAGGCCTAGCACAGATACGCAGTATTTT. It translates to CAISENRPSTDTQYF.

The chain employs TRBV19 and TRBJ2-3; D is possibly TRBD1 or TRBD2 (6 bases each). There are 15 residues in the CDR3. Germline CDR1 LNHDA, CDR2 SQIVND (reference sequence). V was trimmed by 5 bases and J by 4 bases, leaving 16 bases between them. The CDR3 DNA reads TGTGCCAGTAGTCTCGGGACTCGGGGGCCAGATACGCAGTATTTT. Residues: CASSLGTRGPDTQYF.

This chain connects TRBV7-9 to TRBJ1-4; D ambiguous. The V end was cut by 1 base, the J end by 7 bases, with 7 bases between. The CDR3 runs to 13 residues. Germline-derived CDR1 and CDR2 are SEHNR and FQNEAQ (reference sequence). The CDR3 DNA is TGTGCCAGCAGCTTAGGTTGGGGTGAAAAACTGTTTTTT. The encoded protein is CASSLGWGEKLFF.

The chain combines TRBV12-3 or TRBV12-4 with TRBJ2-7, with 7 bases aligning to TRBD1. This CDR3 comprises 12 residues. V lost 6 bases and J lost 5; bases outside the gene matches: 4. In nucleotides, the CDR3 is TGTGCCAGCAGACCGACAGGGAACGAGCAGTACTTC. It codes for CASRPTGNEQYF.

CDR3 DNA sequence: TGTGCCAGCAGAGGGACAGGGTTGAAGACCCAGTACTTC. This codes for CASRGTGLKTQYF. The J gene is TRBJ2-5, the V gene TRBV27, with 9 positions matching TRBD1. Per germline, CDR1 MNHEY and CDR2 SMNVEV (reference sequence). The CDR3 contains 13 residues. V trimming: 6 bases; J trimming: 6 bases; junction bases outside the gene matches: 5.

The chain employs TRBV18 and TRBJ1-3; the D is unclear. This CDR3 has 17 residues. CDR1 is KGHSH, CDR2 LQKENI, per germline. The V end lost 1 base, the J end lost 0 bases, and 13 bases lay between the germline ends. Here the CDR3 DNA reads TGTGCCAGCTCACCACGAGGTACATCTTTCTCTGGAAACACCATATATTTT. This encodes CASSPRGTSFSGNTIYF.

The chain recombines TRBV18 with TRBJ1-5; D is uncertain. The CDR3 consists of 15 residues. V was cut by 3 bases and J by 2 bases, with 11 bases left in between. Germline V gene sequence: CDR1 KGHSH, CDR2 LQKENI. CDR3 nucleotides: TGTGCCAGCTCACCGTCAATGTCCGGCAATCAGCCCCAGCATTTT. Its protein product is CASSPSMSGNQPQHF.

The chain carries TRBV11-2 and TRBJ2-7, with 7 bases fitting TRBD2. The CDR3 spans 14 residues. Trimming removed 5 bases from V and 1 base from J; junction bases left unmatched: 5. The germline V gene has CDR1 SGHAT and CDR2 FQNNGV. CDR3 sequence (DNA): TGTGCCAGCAGCGGTGGTAGCGGGTCCTACGAGCAGTACTTC. Translated: CASSGGSGSYEQYF.

The chain combines TRBV10-3 with TRBJ2-7; D ambiguous. Looked up from germline, CDR1 is ENHRY and CDR2 is SYGVKD. This CDR3 spans 14 amino acids. Trimming left V 3 bases short and J 5 bases short, with 14 bases between. CDR3 residues: CAISDEAFPNEQYF. The CDR3 DNA reads as TGTGCCATCAGTGATGAGGCGTTCCCCAACGAGCAGTACTTC.

The rearrangement joins TRBV3-1 (or the pseudogene TRBV3-2) to TRBJ1-3; a weak D match, TRBD1 (5 bases). Germline V gene data show CDR1 as LGHDT and CDR2 as YNNKEL (reference sequence). V dropped 1 base and J dropped 5 bases, with 9 bases sitting between them. The CDR3 is made up of 14 amino acids. The CDR3 sequence is CASSQGDGRNTIYF. The CDR3 DNA sequence: TGTGCCAGCAGCCAAGGGGACGGGAGAAACACCATATATTTT.

The chain's CDR3 is CASSQDVGSATNEKLFF. CDR3 bases: TGTGCCAGCAGCCAAGACGTGGGGAGTGCAACTAATGAAAAACTGTTTTTT. The rearrangement links TRBV14 to TRBJ1-4; no reliable D call. The CDR3 is 17 amino acids. Looked up from germline, CDR1 is SGHDN and CDR2 is FVKESK. V lost 0 bases and J lost 0, with 11 bases in between.

The rearrangement joins TRBV30 to TRBJ1-4; D gene uncertain. The germline V gene encodes CDR1 GTSNPN and CDR2 SVGIG (reference sequence). Trimming removed 2 bases at V and 8 bases at J, with 6 bases between. The CDR3 length is 11 residues. CDR3 region: CAWSWREKLFF. The CDR3 bases are TGTGCCTGGAGTTGGAGGGAAAAACTGTTTTTT.

This CDR3 reads CASSSEAGTGLGGNTIYF. The CDR3 DNA reads as TGTGCCAGCAGTAGCGAGGCCGGGACAGGACTCGGGGGAAACACCATATATTTT. The chain combines TRBV28 with TRBJ1-3, with 8 nucleotides matching TRBD1. From germline, CDR1 is MDHEN and CDR2 SYDVKM. V shed 5 bases and J 4 bases; nucleotides not matched to a gene: 16. The CDR3 sequence is 18 residues long.

This chain joins TRBV14 and TRBJ1-3; D is undetermined. This CDR3 contains 13 residues. V was shortened by 1 base and J by 7 bases, with 8 bases between the two germline ends. Germline V gives CDR1 SGHDN, CDR2 FVKESK. The CDR3 is CASSQGEMNTIYF. The CDR3 DNA sequence: TGTGCCAGCAGCCAAGGAGAGATGAACACCATATATTTT.